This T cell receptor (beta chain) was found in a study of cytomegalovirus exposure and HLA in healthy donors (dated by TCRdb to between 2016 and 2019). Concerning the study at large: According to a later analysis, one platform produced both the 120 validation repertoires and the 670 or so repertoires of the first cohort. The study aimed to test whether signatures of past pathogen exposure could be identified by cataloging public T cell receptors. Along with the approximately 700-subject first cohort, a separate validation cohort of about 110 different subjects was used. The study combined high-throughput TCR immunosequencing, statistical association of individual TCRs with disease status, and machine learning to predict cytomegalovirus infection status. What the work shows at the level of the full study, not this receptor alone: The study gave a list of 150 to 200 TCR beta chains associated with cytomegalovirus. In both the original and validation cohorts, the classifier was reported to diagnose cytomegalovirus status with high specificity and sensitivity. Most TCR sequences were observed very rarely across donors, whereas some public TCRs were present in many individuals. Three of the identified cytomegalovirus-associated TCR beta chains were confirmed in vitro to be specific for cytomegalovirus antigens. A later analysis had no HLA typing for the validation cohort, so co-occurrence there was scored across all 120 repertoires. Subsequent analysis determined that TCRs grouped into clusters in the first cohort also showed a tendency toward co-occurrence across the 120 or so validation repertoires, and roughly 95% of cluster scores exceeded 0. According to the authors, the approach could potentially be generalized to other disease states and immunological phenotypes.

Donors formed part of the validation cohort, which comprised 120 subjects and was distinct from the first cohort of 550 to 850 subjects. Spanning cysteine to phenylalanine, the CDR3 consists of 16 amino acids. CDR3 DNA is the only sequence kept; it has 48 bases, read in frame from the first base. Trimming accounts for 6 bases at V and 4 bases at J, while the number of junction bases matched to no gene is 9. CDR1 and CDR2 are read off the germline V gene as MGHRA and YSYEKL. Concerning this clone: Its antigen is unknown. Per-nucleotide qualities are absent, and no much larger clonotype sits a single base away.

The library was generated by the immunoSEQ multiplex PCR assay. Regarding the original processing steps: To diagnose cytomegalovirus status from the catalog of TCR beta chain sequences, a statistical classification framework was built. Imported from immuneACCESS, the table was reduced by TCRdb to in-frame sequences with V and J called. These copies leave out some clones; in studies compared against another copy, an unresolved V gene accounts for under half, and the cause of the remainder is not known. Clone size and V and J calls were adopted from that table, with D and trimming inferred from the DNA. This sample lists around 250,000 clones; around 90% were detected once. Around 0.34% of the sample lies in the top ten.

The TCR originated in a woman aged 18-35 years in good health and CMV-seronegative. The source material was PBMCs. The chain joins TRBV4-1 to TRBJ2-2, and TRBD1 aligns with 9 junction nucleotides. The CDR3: CASSATGTGITGELFF. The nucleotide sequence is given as TGCGCCAGCAGTGCAACCGGGACAGGGATCACCGGGGAGCTGTTTTTT.